This T cell receptor beta chain was profiled in a study of blood T cells in healthy people across ages. Findings and limits, study-wide: With donor CMV status unknown, expanded clonotype changes were possibly confounded.

The donors, healthy Caucasians from Russia, were aged 6 to 90. About this clonotype itself: Its cognate antigen is unknown.

Together with a sample-barcoded 5' primer, a J-beta primer mix was included in a second PCR lasting about 7 to 11 cycles. Each cDNA molecule was tagged by a template-switch adaptor that had 12 random nucleotides. Sequencing of every sample gave 2.5 million or more CDR3-containing paired-end reads. From the 5' RACE reads, TCRdb called clonotypes with MiXCR, one entry per CDR3 protein. The sample records 1,500,000 or so distinct CDR3 sequences, approximately 39% being singletons. The CDR3 spans 14 residues. V lost 7 bases to trimming and J lost 7 bases, with 14 bases between them. Germline assignment: CDR1 MNHEY and CDR2 SMNVEV (reference sequence).

This TCR was recovered from a woman under 30 in good health. This chain links TRBV27 with TRBJ1-6; D call uncertain. The sample comprised blood. The CDR3: CASKSRPLNSPLHF. CDR3 in DNA: TGTGCCAGCAAGTCAAGGCCGCTAAATTCACCCCTCCACTTT.